One sample yielded the 4 T cell receptor beta chains listed below, sequenced in a study of blood T cell repertoires in COVID-19. Sequencing was performed with immunoSEQ multiplex PCR; in TCRdb, only in-frame clones are kept and a portion is missing. The sample shows some 300,000 clones, approximately 90% of them seen only once. Sequencing used peripheral blood. Every receptor here comes from a woman aged 45 to 65 with COVID-19, enrolled during active disease.

The rearrangement joins TRBV5-1 to TRBJ2-3; 8 nucleotides agree with TRBD1. CDR1 is SGHRS, CDR2 YFSETQ, per germline. Unmatched junction bases numbered 12, after V lost 3 bases and J lost 3 bases. This CDR3 spans 17 amino acids. The CDR3 DNA reads TGCGCCAGCAGCTCCCAACTAAGGACAGGGTTAACAGATACGCAGTATTTT. As protein: CASSSQLRTGLTDTQYF.

The chain has TRBV5-6 and TRBJ2-7, with a weak D call TRBD2 (5 bases). The CDR3 runs to 15 residues. CDR1 SGHDT and CDR2 YYEEEE come from the germline V gene. Trimming took off 2 bases at V and 0 bases at J, with 12 bases between the two ends. CDR3 coding DNA: TGTGCCAGCAGCTTTGGCGGGCTAAACTCCTACGAGCAGTACTTC. Its translation: CASSFGGLNSYEQYF.

The V and J genes are TRBV10-3 and TRBJ1-1; D is undetermined. V was cut by 6 bases and J by 7 bases, with 15 bases left in between. The germline V gene encodes CDR1 ENHRY and CDR2 SYGVKD. The CDR3 is 13 amino acids. CDR3 DNA: TGTGCCATCAGGATCGAGGCACCGTATGAAGCTTTCTTT. This translates into CAIRIEAPYEAFF.

The chain couples TRBV18 to TRBJ1-2; TRBD1 might be the D (6 bases). In germline, CDR1 is KGHSH, CDR2 LQKENI. The CDR3 has 14 residues. V was clipped by 2 bases and J by 7 bases, with 14 bases between them. CDR3 nucleotides: TGTGCCAGCTCACCAAACGACAGGCAGGGTGGCTACACCTTC. Translated: CASSPNDRQGGYTF.